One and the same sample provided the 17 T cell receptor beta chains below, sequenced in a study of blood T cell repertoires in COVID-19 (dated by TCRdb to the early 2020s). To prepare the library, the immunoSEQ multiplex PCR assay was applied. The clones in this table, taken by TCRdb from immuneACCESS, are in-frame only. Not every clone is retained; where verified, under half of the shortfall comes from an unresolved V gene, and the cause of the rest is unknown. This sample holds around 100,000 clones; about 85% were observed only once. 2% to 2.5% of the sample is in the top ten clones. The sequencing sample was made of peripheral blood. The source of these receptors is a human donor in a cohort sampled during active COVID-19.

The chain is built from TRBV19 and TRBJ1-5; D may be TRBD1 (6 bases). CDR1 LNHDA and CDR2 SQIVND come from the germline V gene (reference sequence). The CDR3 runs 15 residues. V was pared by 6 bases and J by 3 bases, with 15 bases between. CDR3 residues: CASRETAGANQPQHF. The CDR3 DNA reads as TGTGCCAGTAGGGAAACGGCAGGGGCCAATCAGCCCCAGCATTTT.

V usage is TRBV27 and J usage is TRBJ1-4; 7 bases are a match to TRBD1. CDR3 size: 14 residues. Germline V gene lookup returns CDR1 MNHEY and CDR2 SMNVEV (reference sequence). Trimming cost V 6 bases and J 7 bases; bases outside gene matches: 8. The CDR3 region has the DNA TGTGCCAGCAGGAAACAGGGGTTAGGTGAAAAACTGTTTTTT. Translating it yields CASRKQGLGEKLFF. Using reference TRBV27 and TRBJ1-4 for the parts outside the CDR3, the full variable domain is EAQVTQNPRYLITVTGKKLTVTCSQNMNHEYMSWYRQDPGLGLRQIYYSMNVEVTDKGDVPEGYKVSRKEKRNFPLILESPSPNQTSLYFCASRKQGLGEKLFFGSGTQLSVL.

DNA for the CDR3: TGTGCCAGCAGTTTATCCGGCGGTGCTAACTATGGCTACACCTTC. Translating gives CASSLSGGANYGYTF. The V call is TRBV28, the J call TRBJ1-2; D gene unclear. The CDR3 is made up of 15 amino acids. From germline, CDR1 is MDHEN and CDR2 SYDVKM. V was cut by 1 base and J by 0 bases, with 9 bases left in between.

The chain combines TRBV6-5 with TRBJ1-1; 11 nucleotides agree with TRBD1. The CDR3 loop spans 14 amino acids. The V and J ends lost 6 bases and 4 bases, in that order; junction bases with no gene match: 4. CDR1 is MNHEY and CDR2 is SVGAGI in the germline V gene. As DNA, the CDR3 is TGTGCCAGCAGCGGGACAGGGGGTCGCACTGAAGCTTTCTTT. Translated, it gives CASSGTGGRTEAFF.

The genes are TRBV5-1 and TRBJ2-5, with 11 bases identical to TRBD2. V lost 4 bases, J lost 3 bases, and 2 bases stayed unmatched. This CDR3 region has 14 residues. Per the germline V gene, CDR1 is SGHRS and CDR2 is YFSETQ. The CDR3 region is CASSQTSGEETQYF. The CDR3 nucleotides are TGCGCCAGCAGCCAGACTAGCGGGGAAGAGACCCAGTACTTC.

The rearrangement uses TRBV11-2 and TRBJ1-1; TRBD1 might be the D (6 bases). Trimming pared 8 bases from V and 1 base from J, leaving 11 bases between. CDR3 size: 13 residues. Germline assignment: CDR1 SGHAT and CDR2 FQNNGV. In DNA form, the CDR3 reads TGTGCCAGCGGCCCGGACAGGAACACTGAAGCTTTCTTT. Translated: CASGPDRNTEAFF. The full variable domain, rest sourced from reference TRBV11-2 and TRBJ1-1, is EAGVAQSPRYKIIEKRQSVAFWCNPISGHATLYWYQQILGQGPKLLIQFQNNGVVDDSQLPKDRFSAERLKGVDSTLKIQPAKLEDSAVYLCASGPDRNTEAFFGQGTRLTVV.

The CDR3 is CASSWAGTKNTEAFF. The DNA of the CDR3 is TGCGCCAGCAGCTGGGCCGGGACAAAGAACACTGAAGCTTTCTTT. The chain combines TRBV5-1 with TRBJ1-1; possibly TRBD1 for D (6 bases). Looked up from germline, CDR1 is SGHRS and CDR2 is YFSETQ. This CDR3 has 15 amino acids. Trimming pared 3 bases from V and 1 base from J, leaving 13 bases between.

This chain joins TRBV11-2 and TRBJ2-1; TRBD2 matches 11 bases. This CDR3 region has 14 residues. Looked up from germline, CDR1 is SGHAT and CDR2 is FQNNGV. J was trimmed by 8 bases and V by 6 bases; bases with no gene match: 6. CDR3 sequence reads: CASRQGLAGDEQFF. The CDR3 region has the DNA TGTGCCAGCAGACAAGGACTAGCGGGCGATGAGCAGTTCTTC.

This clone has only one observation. CDR3 bases: TGTGCCAGCAGCTTGGGGACTAGCGGCACAGATACGCAGTATTTT. This translates into CASSLGTSGTDTQYF. The rearrangement links TRBV5-4 to TRBJ2-3; 9 positions agree with TRBD2. The CDR3 spans 15 residues. V shed 0 bases and J 1 base; nucleotides not matched to a gene: 0. Germline V gives CDR1 SGHNT, CDR2 YYREEE (reference sequence).

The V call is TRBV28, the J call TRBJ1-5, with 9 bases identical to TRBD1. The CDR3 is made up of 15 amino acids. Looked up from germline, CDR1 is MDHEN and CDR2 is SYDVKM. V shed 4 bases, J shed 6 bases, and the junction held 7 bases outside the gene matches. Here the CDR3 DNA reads TGTGCCAGCAGTTCCGGGGACAGGGATAGTCAGCCCCAGCATTTT. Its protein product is CASSSGDRDSQPQHF.

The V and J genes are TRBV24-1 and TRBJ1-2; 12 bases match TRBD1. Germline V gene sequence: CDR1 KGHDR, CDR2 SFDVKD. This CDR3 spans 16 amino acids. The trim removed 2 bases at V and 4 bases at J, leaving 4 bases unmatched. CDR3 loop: CATSDSGTGGIYGYTF. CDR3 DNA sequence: TGTGCCACCAGTGATTCCGGGACAGGGGGCATCTATGGCTACACCTTC.

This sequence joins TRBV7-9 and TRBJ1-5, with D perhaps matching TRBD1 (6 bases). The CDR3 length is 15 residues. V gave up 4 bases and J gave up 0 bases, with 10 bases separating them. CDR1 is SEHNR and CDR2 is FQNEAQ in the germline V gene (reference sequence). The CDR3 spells CASSSQGYSNQPQHF. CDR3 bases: TGTGCCAGCAGCTCGCAGGGGTATAGCAATCAGCCCCAGCATTTT. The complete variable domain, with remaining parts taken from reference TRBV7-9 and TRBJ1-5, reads DTGVSQNPRHKITKRGQNVTFRCDPISEHNRLYWYRQTLGQGPEFLTYFQNEAQLEKSRLLSDRFSAERPKGSFSTLEIQRTEQGDSAMYLCASSSQGYSNQPQHFGDGTRLSIL.

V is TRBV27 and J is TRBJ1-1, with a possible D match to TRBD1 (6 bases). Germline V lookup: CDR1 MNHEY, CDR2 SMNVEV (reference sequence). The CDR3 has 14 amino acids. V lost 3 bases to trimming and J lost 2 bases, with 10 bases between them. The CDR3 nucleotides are TGTGCCAGCAGTTTTGTCAGGGGAAACACTGAAGCTTTCTTT. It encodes CASSFVRGNTEAFF.

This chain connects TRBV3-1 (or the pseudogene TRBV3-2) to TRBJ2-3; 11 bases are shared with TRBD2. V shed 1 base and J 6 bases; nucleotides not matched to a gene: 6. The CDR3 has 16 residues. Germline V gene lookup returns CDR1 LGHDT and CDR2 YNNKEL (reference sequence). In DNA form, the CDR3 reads TGTGCCAGCAGCCAAGCCCTCACTAGCGGGGGTGATACGCAGTATTTT. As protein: CASSQALTSGGDTQYF.

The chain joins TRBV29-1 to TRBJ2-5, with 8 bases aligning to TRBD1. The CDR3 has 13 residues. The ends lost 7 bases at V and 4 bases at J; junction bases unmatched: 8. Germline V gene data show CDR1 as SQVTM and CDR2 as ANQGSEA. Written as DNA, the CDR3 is TGCAGCGCCGGACAGGGAGCGGGAGAGACCCAGTACTTC. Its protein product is CSAGQGAGETQYF.

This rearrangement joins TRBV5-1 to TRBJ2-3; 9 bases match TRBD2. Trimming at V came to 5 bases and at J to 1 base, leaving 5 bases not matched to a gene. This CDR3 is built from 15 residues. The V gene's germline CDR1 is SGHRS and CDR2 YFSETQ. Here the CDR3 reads CASSWRGGGTDTQYF. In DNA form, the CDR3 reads TGCGCCAGCAGTTGGCGGGGGGGAGGCACAGATACGCAGTATTTT.

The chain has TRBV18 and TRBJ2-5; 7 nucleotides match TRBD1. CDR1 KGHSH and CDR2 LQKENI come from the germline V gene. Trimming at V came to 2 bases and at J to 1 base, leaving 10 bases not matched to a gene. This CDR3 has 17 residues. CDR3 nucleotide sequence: TGTGCCAGCTCACCAGAAAGGGGACAGAGCTTCCAAGAGACCCAGTACTTC. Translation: CASSPERGQSFQETQYF.